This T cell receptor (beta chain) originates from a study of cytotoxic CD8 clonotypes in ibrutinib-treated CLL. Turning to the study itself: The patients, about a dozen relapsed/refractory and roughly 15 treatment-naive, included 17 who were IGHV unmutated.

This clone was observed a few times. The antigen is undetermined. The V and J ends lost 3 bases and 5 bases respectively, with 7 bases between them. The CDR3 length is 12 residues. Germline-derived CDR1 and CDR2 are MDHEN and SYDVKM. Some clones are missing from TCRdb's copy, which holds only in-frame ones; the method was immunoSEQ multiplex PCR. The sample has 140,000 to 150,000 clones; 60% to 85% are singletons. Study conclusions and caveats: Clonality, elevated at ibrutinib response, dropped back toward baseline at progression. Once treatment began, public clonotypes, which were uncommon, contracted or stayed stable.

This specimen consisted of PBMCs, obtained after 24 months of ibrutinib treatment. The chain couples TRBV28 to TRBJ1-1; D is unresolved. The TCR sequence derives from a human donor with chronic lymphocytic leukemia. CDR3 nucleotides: TGTGCCAGCAGTTTCCTGGATACTGAAGCTTTCTTT. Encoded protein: CASSFLDTEAFF.